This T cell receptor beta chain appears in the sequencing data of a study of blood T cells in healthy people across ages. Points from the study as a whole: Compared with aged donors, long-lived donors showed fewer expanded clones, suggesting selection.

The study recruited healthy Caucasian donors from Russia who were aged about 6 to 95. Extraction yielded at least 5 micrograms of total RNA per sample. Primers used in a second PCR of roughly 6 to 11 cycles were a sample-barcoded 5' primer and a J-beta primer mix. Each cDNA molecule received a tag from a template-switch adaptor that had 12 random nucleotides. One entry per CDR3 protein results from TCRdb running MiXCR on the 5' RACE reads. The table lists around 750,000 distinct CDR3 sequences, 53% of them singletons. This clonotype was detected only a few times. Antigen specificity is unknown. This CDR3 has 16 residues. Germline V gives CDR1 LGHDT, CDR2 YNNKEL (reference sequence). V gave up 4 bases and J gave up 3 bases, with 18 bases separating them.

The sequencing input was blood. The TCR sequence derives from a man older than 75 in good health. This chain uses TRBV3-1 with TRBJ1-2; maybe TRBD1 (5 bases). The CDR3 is CASSPRGASGYYGYTF. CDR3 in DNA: TGTGCCAGCAGCCCCCGAGGGGCCTCAGGCTACTATGGCTACACCTTC.